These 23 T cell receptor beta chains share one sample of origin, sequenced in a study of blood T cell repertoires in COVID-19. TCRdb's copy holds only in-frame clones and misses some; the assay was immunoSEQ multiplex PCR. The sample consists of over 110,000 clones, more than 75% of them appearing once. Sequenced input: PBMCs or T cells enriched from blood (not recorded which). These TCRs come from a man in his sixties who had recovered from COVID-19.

CDR3 sequence (DNA): TGTGCCAGCAGTGCACAGGGGGAGGATACGCAGTATTTT. Its translation: CASSAQGEDTQYF. This chain connects TRBV28 to TRBJ2-3; 8 nucleotides line up with TRBD1. CDR3 length equals 13 residues. The V gene's germline CDR1 is MDHEN and CDR2 SYDVKM. The J segment lost 6 bases and the V segment lost 5 bases, leaving 4 bases of the junction unmatched.

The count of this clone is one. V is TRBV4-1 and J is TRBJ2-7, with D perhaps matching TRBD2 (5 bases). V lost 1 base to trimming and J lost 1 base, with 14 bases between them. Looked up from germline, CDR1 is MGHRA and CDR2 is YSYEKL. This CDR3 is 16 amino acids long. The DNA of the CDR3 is TGCGCCAGCAGCCAAGGTATGCTAGCCAAATCCTACGAGCAGTACTTC. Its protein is CASSQGMLAKSYEQYF.

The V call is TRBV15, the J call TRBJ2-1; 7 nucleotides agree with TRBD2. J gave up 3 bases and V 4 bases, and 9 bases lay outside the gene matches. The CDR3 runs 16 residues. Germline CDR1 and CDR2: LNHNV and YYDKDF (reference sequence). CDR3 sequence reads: CATSKELAGSYNEQFF. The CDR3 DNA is TGTGCCACCAGCAAAGAGTTAGCGGGTAGCTACAATGAGCAGTTCTTC. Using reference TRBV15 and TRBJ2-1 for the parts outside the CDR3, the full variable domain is DAMVIQNPRYQVTQFGKPVTLSCSQTLNHNVMYWYQQKSSQAPKLLFHYYDKDFNNEADTPDNFQSRRPNTSFCFLDIRSPGLGDTAMYLCATSKELAGSYNEQFFGPGTRLTVL.

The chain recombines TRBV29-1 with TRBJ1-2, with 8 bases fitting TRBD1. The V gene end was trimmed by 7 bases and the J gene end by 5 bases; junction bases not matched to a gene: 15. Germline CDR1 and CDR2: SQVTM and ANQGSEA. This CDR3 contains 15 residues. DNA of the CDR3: TGCAGCGGCTTTATACCTATGGACAGGGATTATGGCTACACCTTC. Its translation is CSGFIPMDRDYGYTF.

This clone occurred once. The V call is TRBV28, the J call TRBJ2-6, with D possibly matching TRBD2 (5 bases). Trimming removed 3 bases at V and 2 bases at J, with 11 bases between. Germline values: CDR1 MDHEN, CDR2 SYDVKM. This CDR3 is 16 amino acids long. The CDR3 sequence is CASSFTGSTGANVLTF. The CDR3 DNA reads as TGTGCCAGCAGTTTCACGGGGAGCACTGGGGCCAACGTCCTGACTTTC.

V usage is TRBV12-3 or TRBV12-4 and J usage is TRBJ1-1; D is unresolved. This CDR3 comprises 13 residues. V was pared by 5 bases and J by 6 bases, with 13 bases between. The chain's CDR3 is CASSQTIYPEAFF. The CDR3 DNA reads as TGTGCCAGCAGTCAGACTATCTACCCTGAAGCTTTCTTT.

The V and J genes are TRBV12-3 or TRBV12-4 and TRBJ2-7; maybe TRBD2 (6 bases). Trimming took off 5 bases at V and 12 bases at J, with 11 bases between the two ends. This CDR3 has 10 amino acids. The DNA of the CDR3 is TGTGCCAGCAGTGGGGGGTCCGTGTACTTC. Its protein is CASSGGSVYF.

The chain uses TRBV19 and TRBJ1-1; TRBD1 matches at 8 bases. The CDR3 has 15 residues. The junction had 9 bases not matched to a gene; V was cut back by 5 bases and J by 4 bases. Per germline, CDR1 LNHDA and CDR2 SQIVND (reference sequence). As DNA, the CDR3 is TGTGCCAGTAGTCCCCCCCGCGACAGGGGCACTGAAGCTTTCTTT. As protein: CASSPPRDRGTEAFF.

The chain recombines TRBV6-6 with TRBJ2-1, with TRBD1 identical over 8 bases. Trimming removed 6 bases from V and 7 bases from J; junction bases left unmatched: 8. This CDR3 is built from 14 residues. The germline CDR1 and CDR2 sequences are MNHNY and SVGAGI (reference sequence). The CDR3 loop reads CASRPRDRSNEQFF. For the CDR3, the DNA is TGTGCCAGCAGACCCCGGGACAGGTCGAATGAGCAGTTCTTC.

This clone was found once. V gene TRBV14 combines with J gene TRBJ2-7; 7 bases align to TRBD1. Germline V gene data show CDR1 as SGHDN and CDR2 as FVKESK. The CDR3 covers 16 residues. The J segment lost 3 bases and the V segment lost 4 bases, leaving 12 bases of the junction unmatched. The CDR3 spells CASSPQTGALVYEQYF. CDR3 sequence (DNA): TGTGCCAGCAGCCCTCAAACAGGGGCCCTAGTCTACGAGCAGTACTTC.

The CDR3 loop is CASKGGIHNSPLHF. CDR3 nucleotide sequence: TGTGCCAGCAAAGGAGGGATCCATAATTCACCCCTCCACTTT. V and J are TRBV25-1 and TRBJ1-6, with D unresolved. V dropped 7 bases and J dropped 5 bases, with 12 bases sitting between them. CDR1 is MGHDK and CDR2 is SYGVNS in the germline V gene. The CDR3 is 14 residues long.

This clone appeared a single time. In DNA form, the CDR3 reads TGTGCCAGAAGCCCCCGGGTAGTTCCCTACGAGCAGTACTTC. This gives the protein CARSPRVVPYEQYF. The genes are TRBV7-5 and TRBJ2-7; the D segment call TRBD2 is taken from the table without a DNA check. TRBV7-5 is listed as a pseudogene. The CDR3 totals 14 residues.

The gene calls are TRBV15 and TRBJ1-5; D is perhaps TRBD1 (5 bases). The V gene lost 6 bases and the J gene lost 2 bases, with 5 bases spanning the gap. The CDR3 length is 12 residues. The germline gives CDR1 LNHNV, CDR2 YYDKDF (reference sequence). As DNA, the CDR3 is TGTGCCACCAGGACAGGCAATCAGCCCCAGCATTTT. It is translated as CATRTGNQPQHF.

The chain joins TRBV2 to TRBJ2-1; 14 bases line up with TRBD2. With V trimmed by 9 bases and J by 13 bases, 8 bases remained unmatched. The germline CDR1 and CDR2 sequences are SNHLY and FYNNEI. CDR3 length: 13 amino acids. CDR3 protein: CASRGLAGDPQFF. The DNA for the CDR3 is TGTGCCAGTCGGGGACTAGCGGGAGACCCACAGTTCTTC.

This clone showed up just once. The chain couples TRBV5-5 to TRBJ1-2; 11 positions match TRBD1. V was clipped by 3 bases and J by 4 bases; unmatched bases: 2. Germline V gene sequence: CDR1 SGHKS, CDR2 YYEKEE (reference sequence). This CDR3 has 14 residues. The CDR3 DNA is TGTGCCAGCAGCTCCGGGACAGGGGGCTATGGCTACACCTTC. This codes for CASSSGTGGYGYTF.

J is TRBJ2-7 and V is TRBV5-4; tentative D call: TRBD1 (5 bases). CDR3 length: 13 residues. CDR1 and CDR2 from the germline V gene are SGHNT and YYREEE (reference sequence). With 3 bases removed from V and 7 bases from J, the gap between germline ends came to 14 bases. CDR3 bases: TGTGCCAGCAGCTCACCAGGGTTGGGGGAGCAGTACTTC. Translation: CASSSPGLGEQYF.

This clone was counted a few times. CDR3 protein: CASSLGGVGQPQHF. In DNA form, the CDR3 reads TGTGCCAGCAGCTTGGGCGGGGTTGGGCAGCCCCAGCATTTT. The V gene is TRBV5-6, the J gene TRBJ1-5; D unresolved. The germline V gene encodes CDR1 SGHDT and CDR2 YYEEEE. Trimming pared 0 bases from V and 7 bases from J, leaving 11 bases between. The CDR3 runs to 14 residues.

In DNA, the CDR3 is TGTGCCAGCAGCTTAGTAGGCACAGCAACTAATGAAAAACTGTTTTTT. This gives the protein CASSLVGTATNEKLFF. The V call is TRBV7-8, the J call TRBJ1-4, with D unresolved. V lost 1 base, J lost 0 bases, and 9 bases lay in between. Germline V CDR1 and CDR2: SGHVS, FQNEAQ. This CDR3 is 16 amino acids long. Filled out from reference TRBV7-8 and TRBJ1-4, the complete variable domain reads GAGVSQSPRYKVAKRGQDVALRCDPISGHVSLFWYQQALGQGPEFLTYFQNEAQLDKSGLPSDRFFAERPEGSVSTLKIQRTQQEDSAVYLCASSLVGTATNEKLFFGSGTQLSVL.

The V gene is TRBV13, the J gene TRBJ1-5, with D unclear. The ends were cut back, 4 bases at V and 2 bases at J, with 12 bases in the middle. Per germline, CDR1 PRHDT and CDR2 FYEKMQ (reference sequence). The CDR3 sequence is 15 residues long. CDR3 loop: CASSSSGGGNQPQHF. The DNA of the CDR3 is TGTGCCAGCAGCTCCTCCGGCGGGGGCAATCAGCCCCAGCATTTT.

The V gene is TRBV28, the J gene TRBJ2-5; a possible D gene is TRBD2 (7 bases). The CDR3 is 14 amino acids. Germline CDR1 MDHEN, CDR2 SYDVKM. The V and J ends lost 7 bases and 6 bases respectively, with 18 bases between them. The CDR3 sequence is CASTLGGAGKTQYF. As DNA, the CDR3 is TGTGCCAGCACCTTAGGGGGGGCAGGGAAGACCCAGTACTTC.

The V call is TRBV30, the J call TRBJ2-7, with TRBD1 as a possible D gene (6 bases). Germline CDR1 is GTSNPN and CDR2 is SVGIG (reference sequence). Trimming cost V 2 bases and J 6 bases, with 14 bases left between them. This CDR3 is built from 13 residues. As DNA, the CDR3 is TGTGCCTGGAGTCGAATTAGGGGGAGCGAGCAGTACTTC. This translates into CAWSRIRGSEQYF.

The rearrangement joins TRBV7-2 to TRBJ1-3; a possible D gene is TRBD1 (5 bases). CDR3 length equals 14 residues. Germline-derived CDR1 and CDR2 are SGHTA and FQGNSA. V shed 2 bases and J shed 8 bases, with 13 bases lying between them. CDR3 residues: CASSLNGGTHTIYF. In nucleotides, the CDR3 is TGTGCCAGCAGCTTAAACGGGGGAACGCACACCATATATTTT.

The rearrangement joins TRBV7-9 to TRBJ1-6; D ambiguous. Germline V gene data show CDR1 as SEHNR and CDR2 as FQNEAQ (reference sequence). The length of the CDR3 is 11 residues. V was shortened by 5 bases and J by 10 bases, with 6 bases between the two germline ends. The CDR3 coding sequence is TGTGCCAGCAGCCGACTATCACCCCTCCACTTT. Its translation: CASSRLSPLHF.